This TCR beta chain was recovered during a study of cytomegalovirus exposure and HLA in healthy donors. 13 Jbeta primers and 60 Vbeta primers were used for the PCR. Some clones are missing from TCRdb's copy, which holds only in-frame ones; the method was immunoSEQ multiplex PCR. The profile shows roughly 34,000 clones, 84% of them singletons. CDR3 size: 16 residues. In germline, CDR1 is KGHSH, CDR2 LQKENI. Trimming at V came to 0 bases and at J to 1 base, leaving 1 base not matched to a gene. The sequence was obtained from a woman under 30 in good health and CMV-seronegative. The sample was PBMCs. V gene TRBV18 combines with J gene TRBJ1-4, with 8 bases lining up with TRBD1. The CDR3 spells CASSPPRGLTNEKLFF. The CDR3 nucleotides are TGTGCCAGCTCACCACCCAGGGGGCTAACTAATGAAAAACTGTTTTTT.